The next 9 T cell receptor beta chains were all read from a single sample in a study of beta chain features in type 1 diabetes. The isolated RNA, all of it, was reverse transcribed, so expressed TCRB transcripts were what got sequenced. TCRdb keeps only in-frame clones here, not all; method: immunoSEQ multiplex PCR. The sample includes almost 250,000 clones, around 14% of them seen just once. The sequenced material came from naive CD4+ T cells from blood. These receptors all come from a middle-aged woman in good health.

This clone was counted a few times. This rearrangement joins TRBV2 to TRBJ1-5, with 7 bases lining up with TRBD1. Germline assignment: CDR1 SNHLY and CDR2 FYNNEI. Trimming removed 8 bases from V and 3 bases from J; junction bases left unmatched: 10. The CDR3 extends over 15 amino acids. The DNA for the CDR3 is TGTGCCAGCCTCCCGCGGACAGGAGCCAATCAGCCCCAGCATTTT. It yields the protein CASLPRTGANQPQHF.

As for this clone: Sequence at one end of the junction differs from germline and may be a read error. The chain uses TRBV6-6 and TRBJ1-1; 9 nucleotides line up with TRBD1. Germline CDR1 and CDR2: MNHNY and SVGAGI (reference sequence). The CDR3 runs 12 residues. The CDR3 sequence is CASTRDRERGSF. CDR3 nucleotide sequence: TGTGCCAGCACCCGGGACAGGGAAAGGGGCTCCTTT.

The table lists this clone with a few counts. CDR3 sequence (DNA): TGCAGTGCTGCGGGGACGGACGAGCAGTACTTC. It yields the protein CSAAGTDEQYF. This chain uses TRBV20-1 with TRBJ2-7; perhaps TRBD2 as D (6 bases). The CDR3 has 11 residues. CDR1 is DFQATT and CDR2 is SNEGSKA in the germline V gene (reference sequence). The V end lost 5 bases, the J end lost 5 bases, and 10 bases lay between the germline ends.

The chain links TRBV5-1 to TRBJ2-4, with D possibly being TRBD1 (5 bases). The ends were cut back, 0 bases at V and 2 bases at J, with 18 bases in the middle. In germline, CDR1 is SGHRS, CDR2 YFSETQ. CDR3 size: 18 residues. CDR3 sequence: CASSLGGHPTESKNIQYF. CDR3 sequence (DNA): TGCGCCAGCAGCTTGGGTGGACACCCAACAGAGTCCAAAAACATTCAGTACTTC.

The gene calls are TRBV6-5 and TRBJ1-4; D not resolved. Germline V lookup: CDR1 MNHEY, CDR2 SVGAGI. This CDR3 spans 14 amino acids. V was pared by 6 bases and J by 0 bases, with 8 bases between. The CDR3 DNA is TGTGCCAGCAGCACCACTGCAACTAATGAAAAACTGTTTTTT. Translated: CASSTTATNEKLFF.

The V gene is TRBV19, the J gene TRBJ1-3, with D unclear. V was trimmed by 9 bases and J by 2 bases, leaving 14 bases between them. This CDR3 is built from 14 residues. Germline loops: CDR1 LNHDA, CDR2 SQIVND (reference sequence). The CDR3 reads CASREGPAGNTIYF. As DNA, the CDR3 is TGTGCCAGCCGGGAAGGACCTGCTGGAAACACCATATATTTT.

This clone was seen a few times. V gene TRBV2 combines with J gene TRBJ2-1; D might be TRBD1 (5 bases). The CDR3 runs to 15 residues. Germline lookup yields CDR1 SNHLY and CDR2 FYNNEI. Trimming shortened V by 4 bases and J by 9 bases, and 19 bases separated the two germline ends. The CDR3 reads CASSVGRIGVGEQFF. In DNA form, the CDR3 reads TGTGCCAGCAGTGTCGGCCGAATAGGGGTAGGTGAGCAGTTCTTC.

This clone was seen more than once but under ten times. The chain joins TRBV7-8 to TRBJ1-1; 9 bases agree with TRBD1. V lost 2 bases and J lost 8; bases outside the gene matches: 3. The germline gives CDR1 SGHVS, CDR2 FQNEAQ. This CDR3 comprises 13 residues. CDR3 nucleotide sequence: TGTGCCAGCAGCTTAAGGGGACAGGGAGAAGCTTTCTTT. This encodes CASSLRGQGEAFF.

The rearrangement uses TRBV19 and TRBJ1-5, with D perhaps TRBD1 (5 bases). Per germline, CDR1 LNHDA and CDR2 SQIVND (reference sequence). This CDR3 is 17 amino acids long. V dropped 8 bases and J dropped 0 bases, with 20 bases sitting between them. The CDR3 DNA is TGTGCCAGTGCGGGACTCCTGGGCCCATATAGCAATCAGCCCCAGCATTTT. This sequence encodes CASAGLLGPYSNQPQHF.